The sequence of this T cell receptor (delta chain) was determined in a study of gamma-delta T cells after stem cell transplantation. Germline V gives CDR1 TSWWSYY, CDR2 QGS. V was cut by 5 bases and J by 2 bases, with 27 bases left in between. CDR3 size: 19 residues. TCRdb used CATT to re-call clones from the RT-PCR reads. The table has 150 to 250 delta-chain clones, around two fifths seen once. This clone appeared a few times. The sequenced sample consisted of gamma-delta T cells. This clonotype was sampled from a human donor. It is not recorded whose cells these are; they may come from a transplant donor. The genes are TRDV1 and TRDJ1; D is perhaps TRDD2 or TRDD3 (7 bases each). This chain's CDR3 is CALGPSFLLWGASTDKLIF. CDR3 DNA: TGTGCTCTTGGGCCATCCTTCCTTCTCTGGGGGGCCTCGACCGATAAACTCATCTTT.